One sample yielded the 5 T cell receptor beta chains listed below, sequenced in a study of T-cell memory formation after mild COVID-19. TCRdb itself ran the 5' RACE reads through MiXCR, one entry per CDR3 protein. The profile shows approximately 50,000 distinct CDR3 sequences, around 12% of them singletons. The specimen sequenced was PBMCs or a T cell subset sorted from them (not recorded which). These receptors all come from a man between 18 and 29 years old who had mild COVID-19 (a few samples of this study predate the infection). Cell type and time point are not known.

This clonotype was detected a few times. This chain links TRBV7-8 with TRBJ2-7; no definite D call. V gave up 1 base and J gave up 5 bases, with 3 bases separating them. The CDR3 runs 11 residues. CDR1 and CDR2 (germline): SGHVS, FQNEAQ. The CDR3 sequence: CASSLVDEQYF. In nucleotides, the CDR3 is TGTGCCAGCAGCTTAGTTGACGAGCAGTACTTC.

This clonotype is labeled as medium-sized (0.01 to 0.1%). The chain links TRBV5-5 to TRBJ2-5; 11 positions agree with TRBD2. V shed 1 base and J 5 bases; nucleotides not matched to a gene: 4. The CDR3 is made up of 15 amino acids. CDR1 and CDR2 from the germline V gene are SGHKS and YYEKEE (reference sequence). The CDR3 DNA reads as TGTGCCAGCAGCTTGAATAGCGGGGGGGCCGAGACCCAGTACTTC. Protein: CASSLNSGGAETQYF.

The V call is TRBV7-2, the J call TRBJ2-1; D remains unclear. The V gene lost 1 base and the J gene lost 0 bases, with 13 bases spanning the gap. Germline V gene lookup returns CDR1 SGHTA and CDR2 FQGNSA. This CDR3 has 17 amino acids. The CDR3 nucleotides are TGTGCCAGCAGCTTAGATGCGCCTGGGCACTCCTACAATGAGCAGTTCTTC. It translates to CASSLDAPGHSYNEQFF. Supplemented by reference TRBV7-2 and TRBJ2-1, the full variable domain reads GAGVSQSPSNKVTEKGKDVELRCDPISGHTALYWYRQSLGQGLEFLIYFQGNSAPDKSGLPSDRFSAERTGGSVSTLTIQRTQQEDSAVYLCASSLDAPGHSYNEQFFGPGTRLTVL.

This clonotype has ten or more counts. This sequence joins TRBV12-3 or TRBV12-4 and TRBJ2-7; perhaps TRBD1 as D (6 bases). The CDR3 is 14 amino acids. V dropped 4 bases and J dropped 4 bases, with 14 bases sitting between them. In DNA, the CDR3 is TGTGCCAGCAGTTCCTACAGGGTCGGGTACGAGCAGTACTTC. The encoded protein is CASSSYRVGYEQYF.

This clonotype was seen at least ten times. V and J are TRBV19 and TRBJ2-6; D not resolved. Per germline, CDR1 LNHDA and CDR2 SQIVND (reference sequence). CDR3 length equals 13 residues. The V gene lost 7 bases and the J gene lost 0 bases, with 4 bases spanning the gap. The CDR3 nucleotides are TGTGCCAGTACCATCTCTGGGGCCAACGTCCTGACTTTC. Amino acid sequence: CASTISGANVLTF.